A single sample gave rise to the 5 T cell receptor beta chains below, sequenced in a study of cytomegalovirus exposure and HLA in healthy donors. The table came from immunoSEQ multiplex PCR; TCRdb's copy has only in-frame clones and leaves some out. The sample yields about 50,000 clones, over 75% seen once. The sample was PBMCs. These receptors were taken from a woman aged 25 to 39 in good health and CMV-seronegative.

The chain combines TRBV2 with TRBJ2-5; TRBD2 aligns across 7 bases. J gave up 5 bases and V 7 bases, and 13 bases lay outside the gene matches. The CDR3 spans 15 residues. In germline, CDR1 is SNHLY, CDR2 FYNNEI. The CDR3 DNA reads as TGTGCCAGCATAGTAAGCGGGAAAGGAGGGGAGACCCAGTACTTC. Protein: CASIVSGKGGETQYF.

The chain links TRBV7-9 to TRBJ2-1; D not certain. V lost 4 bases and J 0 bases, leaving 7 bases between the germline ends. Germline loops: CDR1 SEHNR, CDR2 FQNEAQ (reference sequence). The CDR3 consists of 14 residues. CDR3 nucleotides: TGTGCCAGCAGCTATGCTAGCTCCTACAATGAGCAGTTCTTC. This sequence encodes CASSYASSYNEQFF.

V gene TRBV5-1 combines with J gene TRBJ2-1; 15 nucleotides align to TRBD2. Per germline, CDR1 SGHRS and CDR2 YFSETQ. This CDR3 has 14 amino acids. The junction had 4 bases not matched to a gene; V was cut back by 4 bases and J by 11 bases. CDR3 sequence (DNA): TGCGCCAGCAGCCGGACTAGCGGGAGGGCAAAGCAGTTCTTC. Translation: CASSRTSGRAKQFF.

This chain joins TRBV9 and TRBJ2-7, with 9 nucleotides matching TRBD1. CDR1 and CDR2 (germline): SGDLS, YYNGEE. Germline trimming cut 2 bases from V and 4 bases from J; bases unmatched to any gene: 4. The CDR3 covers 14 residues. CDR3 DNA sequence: TGTGCCAGCAGCGTGGGACAGGGAGGTTACGAGCAGTACTTC. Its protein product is CASSVGQGGYEQYF.

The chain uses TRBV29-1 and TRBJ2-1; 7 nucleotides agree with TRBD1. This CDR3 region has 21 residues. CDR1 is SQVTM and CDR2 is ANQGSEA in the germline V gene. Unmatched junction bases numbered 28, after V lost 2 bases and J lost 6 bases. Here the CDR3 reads CSVELTRQGWQDRKRINEQFF. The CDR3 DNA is TGCAGCGTTGAATTAACTCGACAGGGTTGGCAGGACCGGAAGCGGATCAATGAGCAGTTCTTC.